The TCR beta chain under discussion was sequenced for a study of PD-1 blockade in classical Hodgkin lymphoma. In every patient, relapse followed autologous stem cell transplantation, while exposure to brentuximab vedotin differed. This CDR3 has 16 amino acids. Trimming pared 0 bases from V and 0 bases from J, leaving 10 bases between. Germline V gives CDR1 SGHRS, CDR2 YFSETQ. Data came from immunoSEQ multiplex PCR; TCRdb stores just in-frame clones and leaves some out. The sample holds over 80,000 clones, over 85% seen once. A few counts support this clone. The source was peripheral blood mononuclear cells (PBMCs), collected at baseline. The rearrangement links TRBV5-1 to TRBJ1-5, with D unresolved. This clonotype was sampled from a human donor with classical Hodgkin lymphoma. The DNA for the CDR3 is TGCGCCAGCAGCTTGGGGACGGTGAATAGCAATCAGCCCCAGCATTTT. Its translation: CASSLGTVNSNQPQHF.